The 16 T cell receptor beta chains in this list originate from one sample, sequenced in a study of radiotherapy plus CTLA-4 blockade in lung cancer. Sequencing was performed with immunoSEQ multiplex PCR; in TCRdb, only in-frame clones are kept and a portion is missing. The sample has roughly 59,000 clones; about 72% are singletons. Source: peripheral blood, taken from a patient treated with radiotherapy plus ipilimumab. These receptors all stem from a human donor with non-small cell lung cancer whose response to radiotherapy plus ipilimumab could not be evaluated.

The rearrangement links TRBV2 to TRBJ2-7; the D gene is possibly TRBD1 (5 bases). The CDR3 covers 13 residues. The V end lost 7 bases, the J end lost 0 bases, and 10 bases lay between the germline ends. CDR1 and CDR2 from the germline V gene are SNHLY and FYNNEI. The CDR3 nucleotides read TGTGCCAGCACCTCGACAGTCTCCTACGAGCAGTACTTC. The encoded protein is CASTSTVSYEQYF.

The chain uses TRBV6-5 and TRBJ2-5, with D uncertain. The CDR3 totals 14 residues. V was cut by 0 bases and J by 5 bases, with 10 bases left in between. CDR1 and CDR2 from the germline V gene are MNHEY and SVGAGI. In DNA form, the CDR3 reads TGTGCCAGCAGTTACTCGAGTGACTTGGAGACCCAGTACTTC. Residues: CASSYSSDLETQYF.

The chain carries TRBV6-4 and TRBJ2-1, with D possibly being TRBD2 (5 bases). CDR1 MRHNA and CDR2 SNTAGT come from the germline V gene. The CDR3 covers 17 residues. The germline V and J ends were trimmed by 3 bases and 0 bases, with 15 bases remaining between them. In DNA, the CDR3 is TGTGCCAGCAGTGAAATCGGCGGGCGAAGCTCCTACAATGAGCAGTTCTTC. Its protein product is CASSEIGGRSSYNEQFF.

As regards this clone: This CDR3 is also generated by other DNA sequences in the sample. The V and J genes are TRBV9 and TRBJ1-3; no clear D. Trimming shortened V by 2 bases and J by 3 bases, and 9 bases separated the two germline ends. The germline CDR1 and CDR2 sequences are SGDLS and YYNGEE. The CDR3 is 14 residues long. The CDR3 DNA is TGTGCCAGCAGCGTCGGCGGGGTTGGAAACACCATATATTTT. It encodes CASSVGGVGNTIYF. Drawing the rest from reference TRBV9 and TRBJ1-3, the complete variable domain is DSGVTQTPKHLITATGQRVTLRCSPRSGDLSVYWYQQSLDQGLQFLIQYYNGEERAKGNILERFSAQQFPDLHSELNLSSLELGDSALYFCASSVGGVGNTIYFGEGSWLTVV.

This rearrangement joins TRBV16 to TRBJ2-3; 7 bases align to TRBD1. The germline V gene encodes CDR1 KGHSY and CDR2 FQNENV. This CDR3 has 14 amino acids. The V gene end was trimmed by 3 bases and the J gene end by 2 bases; junction bases not matched to a gene: 2. The CDR3 sequence is CASSQGTVTDTQYF. In DNA, the CDR3 is TGTGCCAGCAGCCAGGGGACAGTCACAGATACGCAGTATTTT.

The chain combines TRBV7-7 with TRBJ2-1, with TRBD1 identical over 9 bases. Germline assignment: CDR1 SSHAT and CDR2 FNYEAQ (reference sequence). Trimming took 4 bases from V and 6 from J; bases not matched to a gene: 1. There are 13 residues in the CDR3. In DNA form, the CDR3 reads TGTGCCAGCAGCTCGGACAGGGGCAATGAGCAGTTCTTC. It yields the protein CASSSDRGNEQFF.

The V gene is TRBV6-6, the J gene TRBJ1-2, with D perhaps matching TRBD1 (5 bases). Germline CDR1 is MNHNY and CDR2 is SVGAGI (reference sequence). Trimming pared 6 bases from V and 0 bases from J, leaving 8 bases between. The CDR3 is 13 residues long. CDR3 residues: CASSATANYGYTF. The DNA of the CDR3 is TGTGCCAGCAGCGCGACAGCTAACTATGGCTACACCTTC.

This sequence joins TRBV2 and TRBJ2-2; 14 bases map to TRBD2. J lost 7 bases, V lost 6 bases, and 7 bases had no gene match. Germline lookup yields CDR1 SNHLY and CDR2 FYNNEI. The CDR3 has 16 residues. The CDR3 nucleotides read TGTGCCAGCAGGGAGACTAGCGGGGGGGTCGGCGGGGAGCTGTTTTTT. As protein: CASRETSGGVGGELFF.

This sequence joins TRBV6-1 and TRBJ1-5; no definite D call. The CDR3 has 15 residues. V was cut by 7 bases and J by 0 bases, with 13 bases left in between. Germline V gives CDR1 MNHNS, CDR2 SASEGT. CDR3 nucleotides: TGTGCCAGCAACCTATCCGCTGATAGCAATCAGCCCCAGCATTTT. Protein sequence: CASNLSADSNQPQHF.

J is TRBJ2-7 and V is TRBV12-5; TRBD2 matches at 7 bases. The CDR3 spans 14 residues. Per germline, CDR1 LGHNT and CDR2 FRNRAP. J gave up 3 bases and V 7 bases, and 9 bases lay outside the gene matches. CDR3 sequence reads: CASASPGLHYEQYF. The CDR3 DNA reads TGTGCTAGTGCCTCACCGGGACTACACTACGAGCAGTACTTC.

The J gene is TRBJ1-1, the V gene TRBV11-1; 7 nucleotides match TRBD1. The CDR3 sequence is 14 residues long. Germline V gene data show CDR1 as SGHAT and CDR2 as FQDESV (reference sequence). V was pared by 6 bases and J by 2 bases, with 6 bases of the junction left unmatched. CDR3 DNA sequence: TGTGCCAGCAGTCCGGACAGGATCAACACTGAAGCTTTCTTT. It is translated as CASSPDRINTEAFF.

The chain links TRBV4-1 to TRBJ2-2, with TRBD1 matching over 9 bases. Germline trimming cut 1 base from V and 2 bases from J; bases unmatched to any gene: 2. CDR1 and CDR2 (germline): MGHRA, YSYEKL. This CDR3 is 16 amino acids long. The CDR3 DNA reads TGCGCCAGCAGCCAAGTACAGGGGGCTAACACCGGGGAGCTGTTTTTT. It encodes CASSQVQGANTGELFF.

The chain uses TRBV28 and TRBJ1-2; D might be TRBD1 (6 bases). The germline V gene has CDR1 MDHEN and CDR2 SYDVKM. This CDR3 is built from 12 residues. Trimming cost V 6 bases and J 8 bases, with 13 bases left between them. The CDR3 region has the DNA TGTGCCAGCAGGAAGAGGGGGAGAGGCTACACCTTC. Amino acid sequence: CASRKRGRGYTF.

This clone was counted a few times. The J gene is TRBJ2-3, the V gene TRBV5-1; 7 nucleotides match TRBD1. The V gene end was trimmed by 1 base and the J gene end by 6 bases; junction bases not matched to a gene: 5. The CDR3 loop spans 14 amino acids. The germline V gene encodes CDR1 SGHRS and CDR2 YFSETQ. The CDR3 nucleotides are TGCGCCAGCAGCTTGCCAGGGGGTGGGGATACGCAGTATTTT. This sequence encodes CASSLPGGGDTQYF.

The CDR3 is CASSLVSSGAVNYGYTF. The DNA for the CDR3 is TGTGCCAGCAGCTTAGTTAGTAGCGGAGCGGTAAACTATGGCTACACCTTC. The chain is built from TRBV11-3 and TRBJ1-2; D remains ambiguous. Trimming took off 1 base at V and 2 bases at J, with 17 bases between the two ends. CDR3 length: 17 amino acids. The germline CDR1 and CDR2 sequences are SGHNT and YENEEA.

This chain joins TRBV4-1 and TRBJ2-5; tentatively, D is TRBD2 (6 bases). The J call may be mistaken, given a closer DNA end match to TRBJ2-7. The CDR3 is 14 amino acids. Germline V gene sequence: CDR1 MGHRA, CDR2 YSYEKL. The CDR3 DNA reads as TGCGCCAGCAGCCAGGCCGGAGGGGTTTACGAGCAGTACTTC. This codes for CASSQAGGVYEQYF.